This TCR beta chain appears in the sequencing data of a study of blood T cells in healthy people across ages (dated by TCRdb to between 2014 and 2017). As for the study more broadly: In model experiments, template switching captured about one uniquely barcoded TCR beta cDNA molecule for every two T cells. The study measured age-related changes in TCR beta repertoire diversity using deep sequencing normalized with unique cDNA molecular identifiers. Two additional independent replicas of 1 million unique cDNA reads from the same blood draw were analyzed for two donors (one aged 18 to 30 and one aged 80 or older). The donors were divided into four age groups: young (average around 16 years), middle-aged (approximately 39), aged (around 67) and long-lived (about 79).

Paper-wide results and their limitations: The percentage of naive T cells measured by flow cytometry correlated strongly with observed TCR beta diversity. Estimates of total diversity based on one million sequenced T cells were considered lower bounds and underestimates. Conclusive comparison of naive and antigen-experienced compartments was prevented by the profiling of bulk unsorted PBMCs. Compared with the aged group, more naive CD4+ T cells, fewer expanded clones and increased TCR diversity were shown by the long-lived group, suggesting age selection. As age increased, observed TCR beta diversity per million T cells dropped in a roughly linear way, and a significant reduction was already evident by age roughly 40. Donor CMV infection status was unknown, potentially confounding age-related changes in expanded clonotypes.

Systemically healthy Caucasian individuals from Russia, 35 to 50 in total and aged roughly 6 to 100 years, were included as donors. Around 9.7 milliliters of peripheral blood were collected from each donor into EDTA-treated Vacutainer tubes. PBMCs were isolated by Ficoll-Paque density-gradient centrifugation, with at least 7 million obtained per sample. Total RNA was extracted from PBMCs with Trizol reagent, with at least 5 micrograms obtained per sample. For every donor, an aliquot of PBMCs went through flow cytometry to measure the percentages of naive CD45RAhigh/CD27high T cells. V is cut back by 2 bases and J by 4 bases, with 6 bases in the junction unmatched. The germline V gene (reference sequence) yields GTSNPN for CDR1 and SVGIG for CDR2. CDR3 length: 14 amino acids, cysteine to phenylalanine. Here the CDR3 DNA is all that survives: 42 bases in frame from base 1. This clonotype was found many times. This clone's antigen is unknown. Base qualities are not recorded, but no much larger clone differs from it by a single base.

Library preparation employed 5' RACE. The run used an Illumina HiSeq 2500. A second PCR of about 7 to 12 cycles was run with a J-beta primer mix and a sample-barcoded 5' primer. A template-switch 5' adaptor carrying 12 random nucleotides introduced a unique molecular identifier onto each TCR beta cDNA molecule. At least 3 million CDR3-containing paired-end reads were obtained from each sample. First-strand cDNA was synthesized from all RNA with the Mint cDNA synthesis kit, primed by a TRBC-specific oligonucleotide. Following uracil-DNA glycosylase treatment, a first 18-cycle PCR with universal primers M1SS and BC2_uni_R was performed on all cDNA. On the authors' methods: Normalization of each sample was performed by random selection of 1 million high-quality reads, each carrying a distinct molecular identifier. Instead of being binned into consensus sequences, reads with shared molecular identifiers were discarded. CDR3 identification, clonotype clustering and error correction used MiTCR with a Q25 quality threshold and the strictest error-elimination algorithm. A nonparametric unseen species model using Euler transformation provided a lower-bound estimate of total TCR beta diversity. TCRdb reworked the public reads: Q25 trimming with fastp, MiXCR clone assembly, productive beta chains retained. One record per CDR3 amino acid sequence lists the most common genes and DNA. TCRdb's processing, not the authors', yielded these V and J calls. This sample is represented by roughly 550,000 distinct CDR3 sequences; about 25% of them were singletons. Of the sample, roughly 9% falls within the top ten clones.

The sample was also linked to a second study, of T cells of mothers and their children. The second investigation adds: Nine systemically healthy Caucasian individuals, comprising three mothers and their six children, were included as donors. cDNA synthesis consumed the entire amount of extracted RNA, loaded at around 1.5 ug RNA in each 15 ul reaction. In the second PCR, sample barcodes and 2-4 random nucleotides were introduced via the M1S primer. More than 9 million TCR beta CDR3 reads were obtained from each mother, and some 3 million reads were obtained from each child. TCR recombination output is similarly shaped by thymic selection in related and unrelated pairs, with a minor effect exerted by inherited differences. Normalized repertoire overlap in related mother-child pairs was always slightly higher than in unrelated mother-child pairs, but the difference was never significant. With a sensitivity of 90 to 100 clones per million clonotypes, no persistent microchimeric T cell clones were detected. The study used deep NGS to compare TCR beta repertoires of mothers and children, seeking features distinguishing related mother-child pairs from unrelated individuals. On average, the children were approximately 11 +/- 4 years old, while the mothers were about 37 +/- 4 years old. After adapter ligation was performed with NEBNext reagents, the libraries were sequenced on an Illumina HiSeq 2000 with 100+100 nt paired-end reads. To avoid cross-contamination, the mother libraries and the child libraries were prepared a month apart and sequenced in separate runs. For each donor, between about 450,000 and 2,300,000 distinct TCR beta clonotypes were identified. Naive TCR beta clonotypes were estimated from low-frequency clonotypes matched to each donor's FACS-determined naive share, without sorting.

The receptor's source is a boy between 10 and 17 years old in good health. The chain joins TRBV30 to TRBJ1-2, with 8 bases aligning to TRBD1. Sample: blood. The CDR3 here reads CAWSTPGGVYGYTF. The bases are TGTGCCTGGAGTACCCCAGGGGGCGTCTATGGCTACACCTTC.